A selection of T cell receptor beta chains follows, all from one sample in a study of neoadjuvant anti-PD-1 for oral cavity cancer. The data were produced by immunoSEQ multiplex PCR, yet TCRdb's version contains in-frame clones alone and is incomplete. Counted here are around 68,000 clones, about 86% occurring once; the ten biggest clones make up 2.5% to 3%. The source was PBMCs, collected after nivolumab (anti-PD-1) treatment. The receptor set was obtained from a person aged 35 to 85 with oral cavity squamous cell carcinoma. The conserved cysteine and the conserved F or W are not part of the CDR3 here. For some rows the clone size is stated as once, few or many, or as a class when expanded; others skip it.

J	length	V	size	CDR3
TRBJ2-3	12	TRBV19	-	ASSPGDRTDTQY
TRBJ2-3	12	TRBV5-5	-	ASSFGQGLDTQY
TRBJ1-1	13	TRBV6-5	-	ASSYGAGTNTEAF
TRBJ1-1	12	TRBV4-1	-	ASSQYGWDTEAF
TRBJ1-1	12	TRBV5-1	-	ASSLEDGWGEAF
TRBJ2-5	12	TRBV5-1	-	ASSSGRGEETQY
TRBJ2-3	13	TRBV9	-	ASSAWTGYTDTQY
TRBJ2-7	14	TRBV4-1	few	ASSQTVAGKGYEQY
TRBJ2-2	13	TRBV6-6	-	ASSYGTSNTGELF
TRBJ2-2	14	TRBV6-5	-	ASSYRQPTYTGELF
TRBJ2-5	13	TRBV7-7	-	ASSPTGLGYETQY
TRBJ1-2	11	TRBV6-6	once	ASSSSGTGTYT
TRBJ2-7	13	TRBV7-9	-	ASRSPGQGYYEQY
TRBJ1-5	11	TRBV28	-	ASSAGGNQPQH
TRBJ2-1	12	TRBV7-8	-	ASSLDRGRVEQF
TRBJ1-1	13	TRBV10-3	-	AIRSNPLRDTEAF
TRBJ1-1	11	TRBV6-6	-	ASRTTENTEAF
TRBJ2-2	12	TRBV19	few	ASTTIGVTGELF
TRBJ1-1	14	TRBV6-5	-	ASSLSRPRENTEAF
TRBJ2-6	12	TRBV2	few	ASKRAAGANVLT
TRBJ1-5	13	TRBV6-6	once	ASSRDRGGNQPQH
TRBJ1-2	14	TRBV6-5	-	ASSYSYSAANYGYT
TRBJ1-3	13	TRBV5-6	-	ASSFPGFSGNTIY
TRBJ1-1	13	TRBV7-9	-	ASSLQGNVGTEAF
TRBJ2-1	12	TRBV4-1	-	ASSQDTGRYEQF
TRBJ1-1	10	TRBV2	-	ASNRVNTEAF
TRBJ2-1	16	TRBV4-1	once	ASSHPFRDRGPSNEQF
TRBJ1-2	10	TRBV2	-	ASSVGNYGYT
TRBJ2-1	14	TRBV10-1	-	ASSESRDRGFNEQF
TRBJ1-5	12	TRBV27	-	ASRTGTGNQPQH
TRBJ2-3	13	TRBV6-4	-	ASSDSIGITDTQY
TRBJ1-4	14	TRBV7-8	few	ASSPAPARTNEKLF
TRBJ1-2	13	TRBV5-1	-	ASSTSGQGAYGYT
TRBJ1-1	11	TRBV10-1	-	ASSGGRDTEAF
TRBJ2-7	11	TRBV30	-	AWSRDRPSTWN
TRBJ2-7	13	TRBV6-5	-	ASSYYAGINYEQY
TRBJ2-1	11	TRBV30	few	AWSLLVGNEQF